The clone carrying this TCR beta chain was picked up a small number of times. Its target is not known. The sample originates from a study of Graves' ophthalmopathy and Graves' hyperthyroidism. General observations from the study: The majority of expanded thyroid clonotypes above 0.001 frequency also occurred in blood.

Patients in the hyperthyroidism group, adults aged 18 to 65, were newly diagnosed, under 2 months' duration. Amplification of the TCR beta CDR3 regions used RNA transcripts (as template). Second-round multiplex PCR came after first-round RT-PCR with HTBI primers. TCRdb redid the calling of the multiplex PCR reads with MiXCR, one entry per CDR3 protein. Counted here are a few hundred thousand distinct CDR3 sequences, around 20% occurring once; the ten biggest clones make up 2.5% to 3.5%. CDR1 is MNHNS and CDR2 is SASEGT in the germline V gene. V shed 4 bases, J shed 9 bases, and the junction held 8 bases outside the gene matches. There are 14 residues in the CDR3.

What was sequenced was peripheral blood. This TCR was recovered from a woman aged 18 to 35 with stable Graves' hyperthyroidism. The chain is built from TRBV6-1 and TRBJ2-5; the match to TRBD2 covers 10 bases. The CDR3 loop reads CASSASSGGRAQYF. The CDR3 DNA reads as TGTGCCAGCAGTGCCAGTAGCGGGGGGAGGGCCCAGTACTTC.